Below, one TCR beta chain is given with its context. The germline gene is not matched at one end of the junction; a read error may be the cause. The record originates from a study of T cell responses to AZD1222 COVID-19 vaccine. Study at large: Some second doses came at about 4 weeks and others at about 12 weeks; these were pooled.

The CDR3 totals 13 residues. The assay was immunoSEQ multiplex PCR, and TCRdb's table has in-frame clones only and misses some. The table records 200,000 or so clones, around nine tenths of them present only once. The chain links TRBV12-3 or TRBV12-4 to TRBJ2-5, with 9 bases identical to TRBD2. The sequence was obtained from an adult in good health. The material was peripheral blood, obtained on day 0 of AZD1222 vaccination. The CDR3 sequence is CASSLAGKETQYF. The CDR3 region has the DNA TGTGCCAGCAGTCTAGCGGGGAAAGAGACCCAGTACTTC.